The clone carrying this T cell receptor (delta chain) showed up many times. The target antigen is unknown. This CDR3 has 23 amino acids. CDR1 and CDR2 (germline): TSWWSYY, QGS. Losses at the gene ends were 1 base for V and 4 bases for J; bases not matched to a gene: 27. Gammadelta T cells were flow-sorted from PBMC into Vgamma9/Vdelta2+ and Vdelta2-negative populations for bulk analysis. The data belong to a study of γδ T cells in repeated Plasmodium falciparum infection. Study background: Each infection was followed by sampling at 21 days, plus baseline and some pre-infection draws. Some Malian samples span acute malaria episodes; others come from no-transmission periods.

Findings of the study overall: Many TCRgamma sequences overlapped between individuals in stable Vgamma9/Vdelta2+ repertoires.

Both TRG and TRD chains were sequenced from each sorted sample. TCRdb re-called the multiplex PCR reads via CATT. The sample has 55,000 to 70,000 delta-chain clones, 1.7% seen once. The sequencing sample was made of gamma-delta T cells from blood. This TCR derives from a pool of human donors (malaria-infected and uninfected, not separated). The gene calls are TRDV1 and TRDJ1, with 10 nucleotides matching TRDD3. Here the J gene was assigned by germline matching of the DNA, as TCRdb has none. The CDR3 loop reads CALGERSHLWAVLGDPEGDKLIF. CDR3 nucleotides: TGTGCTCTTGGGGAACGAAGCCACTTGTGGGCCGTACTGGGGGATCCCGAGGGCGATAAACTCATCTTT.